The rows below give T cell receptor beta chains drawn from one sample of a study of T cell responses to AZD1222 COVID-19 vaccine. Clones were read by immunoSEQ multiplex PCR, and TCRdb kept only the in-frame ones, dropping some. Altogether 95,000 to 150,000 clones are present, approximately 90% being singletons, with the ten largest covering 1.7%. The starting material was peripheral blood, obtained on day 0 of AZD1222 vaccination. All receptors derive from an adult in good health. Both conserved end residues are part of each CDR3. D genes are given only for firm matches.

v_gene	len	d_gene	j_gene	CDR3aa
TRBV25-1	12	.	TRBJ1-1	CASQVMNTEAFF
TRBV30	12	.	TRBJ2-1	CAWSALGNEQFF
TRBV18	19	.	TRBJ2-2	CASSHLSAADIPNTGELFF
TRBV7-2	15	.	TRBJ1-5	CASSPGQFRNQPQHF
TRBV6-5	15	TRBD1	TRBJ1-2	CASRKGQGSNYGYTF
TRBV10-1	16	TRBD1	TRBJ1-4	CASSEPLGQRNEKLFF
TRBV6-2/TRBV6-3	15	TRBD1	TRBJ1-1	CASSYSTGSNTEAFF
TRBV7-2	13	TRBD1	TRBJ1-2	CASSPRTGGGYTF
TRBV2	12	TRBD2	TRBJ2-5	CASSGQGGSQYF
TRBV7-9	13	.	TRBJ2-3	CASSLDSTDTQYF
TRBV7-2	17	.	TRBJ1-2	CASSFGSVARNLFGYTF
TRBV11-2	15	.	TRBJ1-4	CASSLRPSQGEKLFF
TRBV18	14	.	TRBJ1-5	CASSPEQGGQPQHF
TRBV5-5	14	.	TRBJ1-4	CASSFPGTNEKLFF
TRBV7-9	15	TRBD1	TRBJ1-5	CASSQQGYSNQPQHF
TRBV3-1/TRBV3-2	15	.	TRBJ1-6	CASSPTGPGDSPLHF
TRBV5-8	15	TRBD1	TRBJ2-3	CASSSGQVYTDTQYF
TRBV29-1	14	.	TRBJ1-2	CSVDPQQGTGGYTF
TRBV5-1	13	TRBD1	TRBJ1-6	CASSPGQGSPLHF
TRBV12-3/TRBV12-4	13	.	TRBJ1-1	CASNPLSDTEAFF
TRBV2	18	.	TRBJ1-5	CASSVPGSRTPGNQPQHF
TRBV28	12	.	TRBJ1-5	CASGGAYQPQHF
TRBV5-7	18	.	TRBJ1-3	CASSFPVTGPSSGNTIYF
TRBV9	16	TRBD1	TRBJ2-3	CASSVAQGPNTDTQYF